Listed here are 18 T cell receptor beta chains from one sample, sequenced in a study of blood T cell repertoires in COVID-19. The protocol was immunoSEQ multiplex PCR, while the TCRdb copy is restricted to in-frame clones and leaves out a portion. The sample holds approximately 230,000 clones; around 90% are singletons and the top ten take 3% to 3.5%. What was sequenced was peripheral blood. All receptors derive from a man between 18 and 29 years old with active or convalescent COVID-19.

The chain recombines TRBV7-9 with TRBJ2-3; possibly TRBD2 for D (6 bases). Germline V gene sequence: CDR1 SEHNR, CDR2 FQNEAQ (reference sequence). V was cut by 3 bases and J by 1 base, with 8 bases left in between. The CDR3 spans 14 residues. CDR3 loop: CASSLSGRTDTQYF. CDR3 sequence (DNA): TGTGCCAGCAGCTTGAGCGGGCGCACAGATACGCAGTATTTT.

The CDR3 sequence is CASSIAPAGGYTF. The DNA of the CDR3 is TGCGCCAGCAGCATTGCCCCCGCGGGTGGCTACACCTTC. V usage is TRBV5-1 and J usage is TRBJ1-2; D gene ambiguous. The CDR3 sequence is 13 residues long. Germline CDR1 is SGHRS and CDR2 is YFSETQ. The ends were cut back, 4 bases at V and 7 bases at J, with 14 bases in the middle.

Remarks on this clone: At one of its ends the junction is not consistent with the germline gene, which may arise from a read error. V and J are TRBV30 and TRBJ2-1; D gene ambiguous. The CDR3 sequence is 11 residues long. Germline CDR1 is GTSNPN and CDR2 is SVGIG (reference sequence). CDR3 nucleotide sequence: TGTTCCTGGGCCCCCGGTAATGAGCAGTTCTTC. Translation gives CSWAPGNEQFF.

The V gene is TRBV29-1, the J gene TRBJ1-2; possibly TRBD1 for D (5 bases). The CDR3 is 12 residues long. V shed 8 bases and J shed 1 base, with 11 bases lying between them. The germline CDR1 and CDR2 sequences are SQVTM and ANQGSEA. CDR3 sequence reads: CSSGDSNYGYTF. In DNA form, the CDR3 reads TGCAGCTCCGGCGACAGTAACTATGGCTACACCTTC.

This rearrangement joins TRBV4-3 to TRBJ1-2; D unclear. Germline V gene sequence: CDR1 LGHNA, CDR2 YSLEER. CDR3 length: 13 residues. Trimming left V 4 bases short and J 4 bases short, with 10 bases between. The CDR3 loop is CASSRGLGYGYTF. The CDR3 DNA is TGCGCCAGCAGCCGCGGACTCGGCTATGGCTACACCTTC.

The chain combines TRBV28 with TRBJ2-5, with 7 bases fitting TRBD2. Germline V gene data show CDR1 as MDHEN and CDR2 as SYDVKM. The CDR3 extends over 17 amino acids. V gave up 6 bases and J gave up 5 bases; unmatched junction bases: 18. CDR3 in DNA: TGTGCCAGCAGCCTGACTAAGGGGAGGGCCTTGGCGGAGACCCAGTACTTC. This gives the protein CASSLTKGRALAETQYF.

In DNA, the CDR3 is TGTGCCAGCAGCCCCCGGAGCGGGGTTTTCTACGAGCAGTACTTC. This translates into CASSPRSGVFYEQYF. The chain joins TRBV3-1 (or the pseudogene TRBV3-2) to TRBJ2-7, with 7 bases that match TRBD2. V trimming: 4 bases; J trimming: 3 bases; junction bases outside the gene matches: 9. Germline V gene lookup returns CDR1 LGHDT and CDR2 YNNKEL (reference sequence). The CDR3 runs to 15 residues.

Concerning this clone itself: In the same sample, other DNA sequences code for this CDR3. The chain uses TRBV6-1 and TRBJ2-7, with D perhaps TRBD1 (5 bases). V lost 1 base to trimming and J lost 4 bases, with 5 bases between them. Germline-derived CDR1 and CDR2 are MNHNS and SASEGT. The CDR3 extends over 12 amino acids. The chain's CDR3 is CASSEGTYEQYF. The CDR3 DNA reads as TGTGCCAGCAGTGAAGGGACATACGAGCAGTACTTC.

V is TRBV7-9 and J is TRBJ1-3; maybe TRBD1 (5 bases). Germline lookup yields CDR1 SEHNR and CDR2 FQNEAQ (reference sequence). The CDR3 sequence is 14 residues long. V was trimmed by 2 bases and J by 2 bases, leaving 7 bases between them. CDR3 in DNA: TGTGCCAGCAGCTTACCGGGGGCTGGAAACACCATATATTTT. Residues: CASSLPGAGNTIYF.

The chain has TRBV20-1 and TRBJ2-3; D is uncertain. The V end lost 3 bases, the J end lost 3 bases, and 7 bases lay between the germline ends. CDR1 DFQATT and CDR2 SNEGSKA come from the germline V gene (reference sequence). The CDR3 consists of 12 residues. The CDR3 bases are TGCAGTGCTAGTAATCCTACAGATACGCAGTATTTT. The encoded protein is CSASNPTDTQYF.

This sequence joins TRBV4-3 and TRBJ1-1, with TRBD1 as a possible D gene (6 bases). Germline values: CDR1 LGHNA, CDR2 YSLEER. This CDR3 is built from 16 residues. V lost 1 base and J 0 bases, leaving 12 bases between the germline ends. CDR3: CASSQGPQGLNTEAFF. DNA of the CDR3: TGCGCCAGCAGCCAAGGCCCACAGGGCTTGAACACTGAAGCTTTCTTT.

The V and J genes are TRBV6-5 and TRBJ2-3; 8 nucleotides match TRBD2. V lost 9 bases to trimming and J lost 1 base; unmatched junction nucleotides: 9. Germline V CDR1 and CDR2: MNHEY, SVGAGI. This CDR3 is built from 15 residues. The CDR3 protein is CASNAAGVRTDTQYF. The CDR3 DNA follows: TGTGCCAGTAATGCAGCGGGAGTCCGCACAGATACGCAGTATTTT.

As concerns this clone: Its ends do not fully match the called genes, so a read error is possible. The CDR3 loop is CASSFRGMETQYF. The DNA of the CDR3 is TGTGCTAGCAGCTTTAGAGGGATGGAGACCCAGTACTTC. The V gene is TRBV7-7, the J gene TRBJ2-5, with D perhaps matching TRBD2 (5 bases). Germline CDR1 reads SSHAT; CDR2 reads FNYEAQ (reference sequence). The CDR3 totals 13 residues.

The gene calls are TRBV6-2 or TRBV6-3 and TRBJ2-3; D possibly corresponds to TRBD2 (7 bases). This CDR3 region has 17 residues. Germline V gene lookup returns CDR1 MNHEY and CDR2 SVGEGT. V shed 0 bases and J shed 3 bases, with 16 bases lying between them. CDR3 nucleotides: TGTGCCAGCAGTTACTCCGGGGGGCGGCGTGGAACAGATACGCAGTATTTT. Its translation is CASSYSGGRRGTDTQYF.

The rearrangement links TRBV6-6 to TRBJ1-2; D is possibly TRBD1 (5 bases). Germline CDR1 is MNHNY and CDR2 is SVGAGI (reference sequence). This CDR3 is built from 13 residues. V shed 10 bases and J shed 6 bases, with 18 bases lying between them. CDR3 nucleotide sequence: TGTGCCACCTCGTTCGGCCTAGGGGATGGCTACACCTTC. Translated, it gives CATSFGLGDGYTF.

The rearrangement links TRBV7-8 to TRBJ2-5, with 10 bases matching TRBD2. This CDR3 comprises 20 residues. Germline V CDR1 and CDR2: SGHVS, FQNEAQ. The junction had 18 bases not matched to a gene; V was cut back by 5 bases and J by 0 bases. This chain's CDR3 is CASSPKLAGVLAMYQETQYF. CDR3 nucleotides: TGTGCCAGCAGCCCGAAGCTAGCGGGGGTTCTCGCGATGTACCAAGAGACCCAGTACTTC.

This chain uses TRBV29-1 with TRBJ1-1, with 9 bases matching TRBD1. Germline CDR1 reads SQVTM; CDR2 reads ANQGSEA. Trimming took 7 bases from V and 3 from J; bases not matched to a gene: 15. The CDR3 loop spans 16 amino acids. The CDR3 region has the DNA TGCAGCGCTAACAGGGGGCAACCCCCGGAGGACACTGAAGCTTTCTTT. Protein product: CSANRGQPPEDTEAFF.

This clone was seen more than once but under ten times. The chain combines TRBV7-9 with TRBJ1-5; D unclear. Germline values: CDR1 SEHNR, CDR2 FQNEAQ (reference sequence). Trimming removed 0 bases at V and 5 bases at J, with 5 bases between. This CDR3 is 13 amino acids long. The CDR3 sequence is CASSLASDQPQHF. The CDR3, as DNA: TGTGCCAGCAGCTTAGCTAGTGATCAGCCCCAGCATTTT.